A single sample is the source of the 19 T cell receptor beta chains below, sequenced in a study of spatial heterogeneity in lung cancer. TCRdb processed the 5' RACE reads anew with MiXCR; each CDR3 protein has one entry. Counted here are tens of thousands of distinct CDR3 sequences, approximately 12% occurring once; the ten biggest clones make up about 40%. Documented time point: sample taken at primary tumor resection. The input material, whole RNA from tumor, nontumor lung or frozen PBMC, was sequenced unsorted. The sample here was PBMCs, taken at surgery. The receptors were gathered from a male donor with early-stage non-small cell lung cancer.

The rearrangement uses TRBV10-3 and TRBJ2-6; D is undetermined. V lost 2 bases and J 0 bases, leaving 11 bases between the germline ends. The CDR3 totals 17 residues. Germline assignment: CDR1 ENHRY and CDR2 SYGVKD. In DNA form, the CDR3 reads TGTGCCATCAGTGAGGATATTACAAACTCTGGGGCCAACGTCCTGACTTTC. This gives the protein CAISEDITNSGANVLTF.

The J gene is TRBJ2-7, the V gene TRBV7-2, with 9 bases aligning to TRBD1. Germline values: CDR1 SGHTA, CDR2 FQGNSA. The CDR3 has 14 residues. V shed 2 bases, J shed 4 bases, and the junction held 3 bases outside the gene matches. The CDR3: CASSLPGQGYEQYF. The CDR3 coding sequence is TGTGCCAGCAGCTTACCGGGACAGGGTTACGAGCAGTACTTC.

This clonotype was detected ten times or more. The chain carries TRBV6-2 or TRBV6-3 and TRBJ2-7, with 7 bases lining up with TRBD1. Germline V gene data show CDR1 as MNHEY and CDR2 as SVGEGT. This CDR3 is 16 amino acids long. J lost 0 bases, V lost 6 bases, and 11 bases had no gene match. CDR3 protein: CASRDVQGRSSYEQYF. CDR3 coding DNA: TGTGCCAGCAGGGACGTACAGGGGCGAAGCTCCTACGAGCAGTACTTC.

This clonotype came up a few times. The chain joins TRBV7-9 to TRBJ2-7; 7 bases line up with TRBD2. Germline V gene sequence: CDR1 SEHNR, CDR2 FQNEAQ (reference sequence). The CDR3 is made up of 15 amino acids. The junction had 11 bases not matched to a gene; V was cut back by 2 bases and J by 7 bases. The CDR3 nucleotides read TGTGCCAGCAGCTTAACTTATGGGAGGGGAGAGGAGCAGTACTTC. It is translated as CASSLTYGRGEEQYF.

This clonotype was seen repeatedly, ten times or more. This chain links TRBV10-3 with TRBJ2-4; D uncertain. V was clipped by 0 bases and J by 5 bases, with 5 bases between them. Germline CDR1 reads ENHRY; CDR2 reads SYGVKD. The CDR3 sequence is 13 residues long. As DNA, the CDR3 is TGTGCCATCAGTGAGTCGACCGAAAACATTCAGTACTTC. Its translation: CAISESTENIQYF.

The chain uses TRBV25-1 and TRBJ2-2; 7 bases fit TRBD1. The V and J ends lost 3 bases and 0 bases, in that order; junction bases with no gene match: 16. The germline V gene has CDR1 MGHDK and CDR2 SYGVNS. The CDR3 runs 20 residues. CDR3 region: CASSDRGRQHLDANTGELFF. The CDR3 nucleotides read TGTGCCAGCAGTGATAGGGGGCGGCAGCACCTTGACGCGAACACCGGGGAGCTGTTTTTT.

The chain uses TRBV6-2 or TRBV6-3 and TRBJ2-7; TRBD2 matches 11 bases. There are 16 residues in the CDR3. The trim removed 6 bases at V and 0 bases at J, leaving 7 bases unmatched. CDR1 is MNHEY, CDR2 SVGEGT, per germline. The CDR3 sequence: CASSFTSGRGSYEQYF. The CDR3 coding sequence is TGTGCCAGCAGCTTCACTAGCGGGAGAGGCTCCTACGAGCAGTACTTC.

This clonotype was recorded a few times. The chain combines TRBV7-9 with TRBJ1-5; D possibly corresponds to TRBD1 (5 bases). In germline, CDR1 is SEHNR, CDR2 FQNEAQ (reference sequence). This CDR3 is 13 amino acids long. Trimming stripped 6 bases from V and 2 bases from J, with 8 bases between. CDR3 loop: CASSRGGNQPQHF. In DNA form, the CDR3 reads TGTGCCAGCAGTAGGGGTGGCAATCAGCCCCAGCATTTT. The whole variable domain, remainder taken from reference TRBV7-9 and TRBJ1-5, is DTGVSQNPRHKITKRGQNVTFRCDPISEHNRLYWYRQTLGQGPEFLTYFQNEAQLEKSRLLSDRFSAERPKGSFSTLEIQRTEQGDSAMYLCASSRGGNQPQHFGDGTRLSIL.

The chain joins TRBV7-4 to TRBJ2-5, with D tentatively TRBD1 (6 bases). The germline V gene encodes CDR1 SGHVT and CDR2 SQSDAQ. CDR3 length: 19 residues. V dropped 8 bases and J dropped 9 bases, with 37 bases sitting between them. This chain's CDR3 is CASCQSNQIPGHPRDPQYF. DNA for the CDR3: TGTGCCAGCTGCCAAAGTAACCAAATCCCGGGACACCCAAGAGATCCCCAGTACTTC.

The genes are TRBV5-1 and TRBJ1-2, with TRBD1 identical over 9 bases. The CDR3 loop spans 14 amino acids. The germline CDR1 and CDR2 sequences are SGHRS and YFSETQ. V lost 3 bases to trimming and J lost 6 bases; unmatched junction nucleotides: 6. Here the CDR3 reads CASSSTTGGDGYTF. DNA of the CDR3: TGCGCCAGCAGCTCGACGACAGGGGGAGATGGCTACACCTTC.

The V call is TRBV25-1, the J call TRBJ1-2, with D possibly TRBD1 on 5 matching bases. V gave up 6 bases and J gave up 4 bases, with 12 bases separating them. The CDR3 runs 13 residues. Germline V lookup: CDR1 MGHDK, CDR2 SYGVNS. CDR3 in DNA: TGTGCCAGCAGAGAAAATCAGGGCTATGGCTACACCTTC. This encodes CASRENQGYGYTF.

The chain has TRBV3-1 and TRBJ1-1; the D is unclear. The CDR3 extends over 16 amino acids. V was clipped by 3 bases and J by 3 bases, with 17 bases between them. Looked up from germline, CDR1 is LGHDT and CDR2 is YNNKEL (reference sequence). The CDR3 here is CASSHTPGRSDTEAFF. The CDR3 region has the DNA TGTGCCAGCAGCCACACGCCGGGCAGATCTGACACTGAAGCTTTCTTT.

This sequence joins TRBV20-1 and TRBJ2-7, with 10 bases identical to TRBD1. Germline CDR1 is DFQATT and CDR2 is SNEGSKA (reference sequence). Trimming at V came to 6 bases and at J to 1 base, leaving 6 bases not matched to a gene. The CDR3 spans 14 residues. CDR3 in DNA: TGCAGTGCACCCCCGGGACAGGGGTCCTACGAGCAGTACTTC. Its protein is CSAPPGQGSYEQYF.

CDR3 amino acids: CASSFYLGADQPQHF. DNA of the CDR3: TGTGCCAGCAGTTTCTATCTGGGGGCGGATCAGCCCCAGCATTTT. The V call is TRBV12-3 or TRBV12-4, the J call TRBJ1-5; possibly TRBD1 for D (6 bases). This CDR3 is 15 amino acids long. Trimming took 3 bases from V and 5 from J, leaving 14 bases between them.

The table lists this clonotype with a few counts. V and J are TRBV19 and TRBJ2-1; 7 positions match TRBD2. The V and J ends lost 7 bases and 3 bases, in that order; junction bases with no gene match: 6. Germline assignment: CDR1 LNHDA and CDR2 SQIVND (reference sequence). The CDR3 consists of 14 residues. CDR3 bases: TGTGCCAGTAAAGGCGGGAGAGACTACAATGAGCAGTTCTTC. Its translation: CASKGGRDYNEQFF.

This clonotype was detected only a few times. The chain joins TRBV7-9 to TRBJ2-7; TRBD1 matches at 9 bases. Germline V CDR1 and CDR2: SEHNR, FQNEAQ (reference sequence). J lost 2 bases, V lost 3 bases, and 8 bases had no gene match. The length of the CDR3 is 16 residues. CDR3 DNA: TGTGCCAGCAGCTTTGGAGGGAGACAGGGGGCCTACGAGCAGTACTTC. Protein sequence: CASSFGGRQGAYEQYF.

This clonotype was detected a few times. The chain links TRBV6-5 to TRBJ1-1, with 9 nucleotides matching TRBD1. CDR1 and CDR2 from the germline V gene are MNHEY and SVGAGI. This CDR3 region has 14 residues. Trimming took 6 bases from V and 1 from J; bases not matched to a gene: 3. Here the CDR3 reads CASRRDRENTEAFF. The CDR3 DNA reads TGTGCCAGCAGAAGGGACAGGGAGAACACTGAAGCTTTCTTT.

This chain connects TRBV20-1 to TRBJ2-3; D not certain. Deletions cut 4 bases from V and 1 base from J, with 6 bases between. Germline CDR1 is DFQATT and CDR2 is SNEGSKA (reference sequence). The CDR3 contains 12 residues. CDR3 nucleotides: TGCAGTGCTAATCACCGCACAGATACGCAGTATTTT. This gives the protein CSANHRTDTQYF.

As to this clonotype: The junction departs from the called germline gene at one end, perhaps through a read error. V and J are TRBV7-9 and TRBJ2-5; D may be TRBD2 (5 bases). Looked up from germline, CDR1 is SEHNR and CDR2 is FQNEAQ (reference sequence). The CDR3 loop spans 13 amino acids. Written as DNA, the CDR3 is TGTGCCAGCAGCCGTAGCGCACAAGAGACCCAGCACTTC. This sequence encodes CASSRSAQETQHF.